This TCR beta chain was captured in a study of T cell repertoires in cytomegalovirus infection. About the research overall: CMV infection together with matching HLA type was indicated by public TCR beta signatures. Study-level results: HLA-C-restricted, CMV-specific TCR beta clonotypes were dominant ex vivo. CMV carriers with the relevant HLA were identified by cumulative public TCR beta family frequency.

With V trimmed by 3 bases and J by 6 bases, 7 bases remained unmatched. CDR3 size: 14 residues. CDR1 is SGHTA and CDR2 is FQGNSA in the germline V gene. This clonotype has more than one count but fewer than ten. What it recognizes is unknown. MiXCR, applied by TCRdb to the reads, yields one record per CDR3 protein. The data show approximately 180,000 distinct CDR3 sequences, roughly 19% seen once. The specimen sequenced was PBMCs. This clonotype was obtained from a human donor in good health (CMV status not recorded). Some clones in this sample may be carry-over from other donors' samples. The gene calls are TRBV7-2 and TRBJ2-7; 8 nucleotides line up with TRBD2. The CDR3 sequence is CASSLAGGAGEQYF. CDR3 in DNA: TGTGCCAGCAGCTTGGCCGGGGGGGCGGGCGAGCAGTACTTC.